This T cell receptor (beta chain) was retrieved from a study of graft-versus-host responses after intestinal transplantation. Findings and limits, study-wide: Detection of GvH clones occurred in recipient marrow, and some had their first appearance in ileum or blood.

The protocol was immunoSEQ multiplex PCR, while the TCRdb copy is restricted to in-frame clones and leaves out a portion. This table holds around 7,800 clones, around 80% found once. After removal of 0 bases from V and 7 bases from J, the junction contained 5 bases not matched to a gene. The CDR3 runs 16 residues. Per the germline V gene, CDR1 is LNHNV and CDR2 is YYDKDF (reference sequence). Graft material was processed, releasing intraepithelial and lamina propria lymphocytes. In the case of this clone: Its target is not known.

This clonotype was obtained from a human patient who received an intestinal transplant, so some T cells may come from the graft donor. The chain links TRBV15 to TRBJ1-4; 10 nucleotides align to TRBD1. Sample: ileum tissue, taken approximately 220 days after intestinal transplant. CDR3 nucleotide sequence: TGTGCCACCAGCAGAGATCGGGACAGGGGTGGTGAAAAACTGTTTTTT. It translates to CATSRDRDRGGEKLFF.